This T cell receptor (beta chain) was profiled in a study of cytomegalovirus exposure and HLA in healthy donors. Study results and limitations: Prediction of most subjects' HLA-A and HLA-B alleles by TCR beta sequences was reportedly accurate. On later analysis, the bulk of CMV-associated TCR beta chains appeared to be HLA-restricted. The presence/absence work took it that sequencing depth was about the same across donors.

Comments on this clone: Its specificity is not known.

V lost 0 bases to trimming and J lost 0 bases; unmatched junction nucleotides: 0. The CDR3 spans 15 residues. The germline gives CDR1 SGHDT, CDR2 YYEEEE. Vbeta (60) and Jbeta (13) primers were used in the PCR. Per the original data handling: As a later analysis found, there were 80 million or so unique TCR beta chains, of which around 9.9 million were shared. Profiling relied on immunoSEQ multiplex PCR, and the TCRdb table lists in-frame clones only, not all of them. The D gene and trimming were derived from the DNA, and the V and J assignments and clone size from that table. The table includes about 160,000 clones, about 72% detected once.

This sequence originates from a man younger than 40 in good health and CMV-seropositive. The chain uses TRBV5-6 and TRBJ1-3; 7 nucleotides match TRBD1. The sample comprised PBMCs. CDR3 loop: CASSLDRGSGNTIYF. The CDR3 DNA follows: TGTGCCAGCAGCTTGGACAGGGGCTCTGGAAACACCATATATTTT.